The 23 T cell receptor beta chains in this list originate from one sample, sequenced in a study of identical twins. TCRdb reprocessed the 5' RACE reads via MiXCR and lists one record per CDR3 protein. The table shows approximately 470,000 distinct CDR3 sequences, with 13% to 15% occurring only once. The data also belong to a second study, concerning yellow fever vaccine responses in identical twins.

The sequenced sample was CD4+ T cells sorted from blood. The source of these receptors is a woman aged 18-30 years in good health.

The V and J genes are TRBV6-1 and TRBJ1-5; the D gene is possibly TRBD1 (6 bases). This CDR3 contains 16 residues. Trimming shortened V by 6 bases and J by 6 bases, and 21 bases separated the two germline ends. In germline, CDR1 is MNHNS, CDR2 SASEGT. The CDR3: CASRSQTGPETQPQHF. The DNA for the CDR3 is TGTGCCAGCAGATCACAAACAGGGCCCGAAACTCAGCCCCAGCATTTT.

This clonotype was detected a few times. The chain is built from TRBV20-1 and TRBJ2-1; either TRBD1 or TRBD2 may supply D (5 bases each). This CDR3 has 14 residues. CDR1 and CDR2 from the germline V gene are DFQATT and SNEGSKA (reference sequence). With 3 bases removed from V and 6 bases from J, the gap between germline ends came to 15 bases. The CDR3 DNA is TGCAGTGCTAGTGGGGGATCGAGTCTCAATGAGCAGTTCTTC. Its protein is CSASGGSSLNEQFF.

This chain links TRBV20-1 with TRBJ1-2; the D gene is possibly TRBD1 (5 bases). V shed 4 bases and J shed 4 bases, with 7 bases lying between them. The length of the CDR3 is 11 residues. Germline V gene lookup returns CDR1 DFQATT and CDR2 SNEGSKA (reference sequence). The CDR3 DNA reads TGCAGTGCTACCGACAGCTATGGCTACACCTTC. Amino acids: CSATDSYGYTF.

This rearrangement joins TRBV5-6 to TRBJ1-1; D remains ambiguous. In germline, CDR1 is SGHDT, CDR2 YYEEEE. The length of the CDR3 is 13 residues. Trimming took off 2 bases at V and 0 bases at J, with 5 bases between the two ends. The CDR3 is CASSLPMNTEAFF. In nucleotides, the CDR3 is TGTGCCAGCAGCTTACCTATGAACACTGAAGCTTTCTTT.

This clonotype has only a few counts. This chain uses TRBV5-1 with TRBJ2-5, with 9 bases lining up with TRBD1. The junction had 2 bases not matched to a gene; V was cut back by 0 bases and J by 5 bases. Germline assignment: CDR1 SGHRS and CDR2 YFSETQ. This CDR3 comprises 14 residues. CDR3 DNA: TGCGCCAGCAGCTTGGTGGGACAGGGTGAGACCCAGTACTTC. Protein sequence: CASSLVGQGETQYF.

The genes are TRBV6-5 and TRBJ2-3; 8 nucleotides agree with TRBD2. Trimming took 1 base from V and 6 from J; bases not matched to a gene: 6. Germline lookup yields CDR1 MNHEY and CDR2 SVGAGI. This CDR3 spans 15 amino acids. CDR3 nucleotide sequence: TGTGCCAGCAGTTACTTCGGGGGGGGATGGGATACGCAGTATTTT. Its protein is CASSYFGGGWDTQYF.

CDR3 nucleotides: TGCAGTGCAAATACCCGGCTAGCTAAAGAGACCCAGTACTTC. Amino acid sequence: CSANTRLAKETQYF. The chain couples TRBV20-1 to TRBJ2-5, with a possible D match to TRBD2 (5 bases). CDR1 and CDR2 (germline): DFQATT, SNEGSKA (reference sequence). There are 14 residues in the CDR3. With 6 bases removed from V and 3 bases from J, the gap between germline ends came to 17 bases.

The V call is TRBV20-1, the J call TRBJ2-5; D not certain. CDR3 length equals 11 residues. The V end was cut by 3 bases, the J end by 5 bases, with 7 bases between. CDR1 DFQATT and CDR2 SNEGSKA come from the germline V gene (reference sequence). The DNA for the CDR3 is TGCAGTGCTAGGCCGCTGGAGACCCAGTACTTC. Translating it yields CSARPLETQYF.

The chain is built from TRBV6-1 and TRBJ2-7; 9 nucleotides match TRBD1. The CDR3 spans 12 residues. After removal of 6 bases from V and 9 bases from J, the junction contained 6 bases not matched to a gene. CDR1 is MNHNS, CDR2 SASEGT, per germline. The CDR3 sequence: CASRLGQGWQYF. CDR3 bases: TGTGCCAGCAGACTCGGACAGGGGTGGCAGTACTTC.

Only a few counts were recorded for this clonotype. V and J are TRBV6-1 and TRBJ2-3; tentatively, D is TRBD1 (5 bases). The germline gives CDR1 MNHNS, CDR2 SASEGT. The CDR3 is 15 amino acids. The germline V and J ends were trimmed by 11 bases and 0 bases, with 18 bases remaining between them. The CDR3 coding sequence is TGTGCCGGCCCCAGGCAGGGCGACAGCACAGATACGCAGTATTTT. Translated: CAGPRQGDSTDTQYF.

This clonotype has a handful of counts. The rearrangement joins TRBV11-2 to TRBJ2-7; 7 bases match TRBD1. The CDR3 spans 16 residues. Per germline, CDR1 SGHAT and CDR2 FQNNGV. V lost 4 bases and J lost 1; bases outside the gene matches: 10. The CDR3 sequence: CASSSLGRGKSYEQYF. The CDR3 nucleotides are TGTGCCAGCAGCTCCCTCGGCAGGGGGAAGTCCTACGAGCAGTACTTC.

This clonotype came up a few times. The chain uses TRBV14 and TRBJ2-1, with D possibly TRBD2 on 6 matching bases. CDR3 size: 14 residues. Germline V gives CDR1 SGHDN, CDR2 FVKESK. The ends were cut back, 2 bases at V and 3 bases at J, with 8 bases in the middle. The CDR3 loop is CASSQTTSYNEQFF. CDR3 DNA: TGTGCCAGCAGCCAAACGACTAGCTACAATGAGCAGTTCTTC. Supplemented by reference TRBV14 and TRBJ2-1, the full variable domain reads EAGVTQFPSHSVIEKGQTVTLRCDPISGHDNLYWYRRVMGKEIKFLLHFVKESKQDESGMPNNRFLAERTGGTYSTLKVQPAELEDSGVYFCASSQTTSYNEQFFGPGTRLTVL.

The genes are TRBV7-8 and TRBJ2-7; 7 nucleotides agree with TRBD1. The germline V gene encodes CDR1 SGHVS and CDR2 FQNEAQ. The CDR3 extends over 14 amino acids. Trimming took 2 bases from V and 2 from J; bases not matched to a gene: 3. The CDR3 is CASSLIGTAYEQYF. DNA of the CDR3: TGTGCCAGCAGCTTAATAGGGACAGCCTACGAGCAGTACTTC. The full variable domain, rest sourced from reference TRBV7-8 and TRBJ2-7, is GAGVSQSPRYKVAKRGQDVALRCDPISGHVSLFWYQQALGQGPEFLTYFQNEAQLDKSGLPSDRFFAERPEGSVSTLKIQRTQQEDSAVYLCASSLIGTAYEQYFGPGTRLTVT.

This clonotype was detected many times. V is TRBV20-1 and J is TRBJ1-4; TRBD1 matches at 9 bases. CDR3 length: 14 amino acids. V lost 6 bases, J lost 5 bases, and 7 bases stayed unmatched. Germline V gives CDR1 DFQATT, CDR2 SNEGSKA (reference sequence). Written as DNA, the CDR3 is TGCAGTGCCCCTCCGGGACAGGGAAATGAAAAACTGTTTTTT. This codes for CSAPPGQGNEKLFF.

This clonotype appeared a few times. This sequence joins TRBV2 and TRBJ2-1, with D perhaps matching TRBD2 (5 bases). Germline assignment: CDR1 SNHLY and CDR2 FYNNEI. Between the trimmed V and J ends, which lost 5 bases and 7 bases, there was a span of 9 bases. This CDR3 region has 12 residues. The CDR3 sequence: CASSPSRNEQFF. Here the CDR3 DNA reads TGTGCCAGCAGTCCTAGCCGAAATGAGCAGTTCTTC.

A few counts support this clonotype. The rearrangement joins TRBV12-3 or TRBV12-4 to TRBJ2-5; TRBD2 matches at 7 bases. V was clipped by 6 bases and J by 7 bases; unmatched bases: 8. This CDR3 is built from 13 residues. This chain's CDR3 is CASRVPPGGTQYF. DNA for the CDR3: TGTGCCAGCAGAGTACCCCCGGGGGGGACCCAGTACTTC.

The chain joins TRBV7-2 to TRBJ2-3, with no clear D. The CDR3 length is 14 residues. CDR1 SGHTA and CDR2 FQGNSA come from the germline V gene. Trimming took 5 bases from V and 1 from J, leaving 10 bases between them. CDR3 sequence (DNA): TGTGCCAGCAGCCTCCAGCCTGGCACAGATACGCAGTATTTT. Protein product: CASSLQPGTDTQYF.

The rearrangement uses TRBV24-1 and TRBJ2-6, with no clear D. CDR1 and CDR2 from the germline V gene are KGHDR and SFDVKD. The CDR3 length is 16 residues. V gave up 4 bases and J gave up 2 bases, with 11 bases separating them. CDR3 sequence reads: CATSERSSTGANVLTF. CDR3 DNA: TGTGCCACCAGTGAAAGGTCGAGTACTGGGGCCAACGTCCTGACTTTC.

This clonotype was seen more than once but under ten times. This chain uses TRBV14 with TRBJ2-1, with D unclear. The CDR3 length is 12 residues. The V end was cut by 0 bases, the J end by 15 bases, with 12 bases between. The V gene's germline CDR1 is SGHDN and CDR2 FVKESK. The DNA of the CDR3 is TGTGCCAGCAGCCAAGAGTTTGGACGAGCGTTCTTC. Protein: CASSQEFGRAFF.

In its sample, this clonotype was seen a few times. The rearrangement links TRBV19 to TRBJ2-3; D might be TRBD1 (6 bases). Germline V gene lookup returns CDR1 LNHDA and CDR2 SQIVND (reference sequence). The length of the CDR3 is 15 residues. The ends were cut back, 6 bases at V and 2 bases at J, with 15 bases in the middle. The CDR3, as DNA: TGTGCCAGTAGATTAAAGGACAGCCTCACAGATACGCAGTATTTT. It codes for CASRLKDSLTDTQYF.

The V call is TRBV28, the J call TRBJ2-7; TRBD1 agrees at 7 bases. The CDR3 totals 14 residues. With 5 bases clipped from V and 3 bases from J, the junction kept 7 bases outside the gene matches. Germline values: CDR1 MDHEN, CDR2 SYDVKM. CDR3 sequence reads: CASSQQGIYYEQYF. CDR3 DNA: TGTGCCAGCAGTCAACAGGGGATATACTACGAGCAGTACTTC.

This sequence joins TRBV20-1 and TRBJ1-5, with D unresolved. The CDR3 covers 14 residues. The germline gives CDR1 DFQATT, CDR2 SNEGSKA (reference sequence). The germline V and J ends were trimmed by 5 bases and 0 bases, with 11 bases remaining between them. The CDR3 DNA follows: TGCAGTGCTGAAGCCGGAAGTAGCAATCAGCCCCAGCATTTT. Its protein product is CSAEAGSSNQPQHF.

A few counts support this clonotype. This sequence joins TRBV5-1 and TRBJ1-5; TRBD1 matches 9 bases. The CDR3 contains 15 residues. In germline, CDR1 is SGHRS, CDR2 YFSETQ. V lost 0 bases to trimming and J lost 7 bases; unmatched junction nucleotides: 5. CDR3 region: CASSLGDRVGQPQHF. The CDR3 nucleotides read TGCGCCAGCAGCTTGGGGGACAGGGTGGGACAGCCCCAGCATTTT.